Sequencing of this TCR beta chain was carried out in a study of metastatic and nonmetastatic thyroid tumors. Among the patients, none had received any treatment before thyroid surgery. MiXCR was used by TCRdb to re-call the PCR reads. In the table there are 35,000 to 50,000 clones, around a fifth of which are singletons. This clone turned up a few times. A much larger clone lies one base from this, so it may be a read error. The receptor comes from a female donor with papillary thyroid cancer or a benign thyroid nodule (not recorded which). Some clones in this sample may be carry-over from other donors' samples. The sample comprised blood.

The CDR3 nucleotides read TGTGCCAGCAGCTTTACGGAGGGGGGGTTTCGGGAGACCCAGTACTTC. This codes for CASSFTEGGFRETQYF. The V call is TRBV28, the J call TRBJ2-5, with D maybe TRBD2 (7 bases). The CDR3 has 16 residues. CDR1 is MDHEN, CDR2 SYDVKM, per germline. Trimming removed 6 bases at V and 5 bases at J, with 22 bases between.